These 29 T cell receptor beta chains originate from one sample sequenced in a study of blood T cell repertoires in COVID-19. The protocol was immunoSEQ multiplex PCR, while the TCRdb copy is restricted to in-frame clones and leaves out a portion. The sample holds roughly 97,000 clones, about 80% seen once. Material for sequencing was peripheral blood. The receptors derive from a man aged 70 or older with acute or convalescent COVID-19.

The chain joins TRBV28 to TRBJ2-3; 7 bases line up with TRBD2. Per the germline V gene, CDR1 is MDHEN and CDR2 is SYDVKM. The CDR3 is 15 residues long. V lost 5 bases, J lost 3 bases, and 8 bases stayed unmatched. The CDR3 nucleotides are TGTGCCAGCAGTGGGGGGGGGACCGCGACAGATACGCAGTATTTT. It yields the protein CASSGGGTATDTQYF.

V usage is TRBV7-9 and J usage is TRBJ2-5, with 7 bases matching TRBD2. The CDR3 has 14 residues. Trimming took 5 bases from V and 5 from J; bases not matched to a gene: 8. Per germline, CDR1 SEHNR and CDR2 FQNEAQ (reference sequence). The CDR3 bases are TGTGCCAGCAGCCCCCGAAGCGGGGTTGAGACCCAGTACTTC. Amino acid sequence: CASSPRSGVETQYF.

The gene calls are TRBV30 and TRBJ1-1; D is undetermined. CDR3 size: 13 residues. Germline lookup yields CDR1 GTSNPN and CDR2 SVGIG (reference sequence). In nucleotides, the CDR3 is TGTGTTGTGTGGGTGAGGTGGCGAACTGAAGCTTTCTTT. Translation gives CVVWVRWRTEAFF.

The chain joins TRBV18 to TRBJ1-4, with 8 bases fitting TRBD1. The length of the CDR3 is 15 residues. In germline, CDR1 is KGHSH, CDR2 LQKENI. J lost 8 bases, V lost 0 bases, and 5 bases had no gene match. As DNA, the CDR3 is TGTGCCAGCTCACCACCTGGACAGGGAGGGGAAAAACTGTTTTTT. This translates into CASSPPGQGGEKLFF.

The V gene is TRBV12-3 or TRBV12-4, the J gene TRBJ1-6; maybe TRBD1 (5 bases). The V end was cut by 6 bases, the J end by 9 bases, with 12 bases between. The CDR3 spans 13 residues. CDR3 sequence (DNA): TGTGCCAGCAGACAGGTTCTGGTTTCACCCCTCCACTTT. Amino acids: CASRQVLVSPLHF.

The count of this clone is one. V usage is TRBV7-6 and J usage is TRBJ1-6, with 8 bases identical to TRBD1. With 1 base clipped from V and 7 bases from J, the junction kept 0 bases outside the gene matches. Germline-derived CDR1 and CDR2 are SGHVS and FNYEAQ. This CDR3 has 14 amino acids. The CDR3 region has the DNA TGTGCCAGCAGCTTAGGGACAGGGAATTCACCCCTCCACTTT. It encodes CASSLGTGNSPLHF.

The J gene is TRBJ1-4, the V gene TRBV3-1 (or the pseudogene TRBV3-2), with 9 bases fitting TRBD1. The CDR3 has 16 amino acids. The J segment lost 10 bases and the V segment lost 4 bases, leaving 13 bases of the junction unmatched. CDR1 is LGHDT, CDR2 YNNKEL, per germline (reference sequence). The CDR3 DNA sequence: TGTGCCAGCAGCCCATTCATGGGACAGGGAAAAGGAAAACTGTTTTTT. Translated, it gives CASSPFMGQGKGKLFF.

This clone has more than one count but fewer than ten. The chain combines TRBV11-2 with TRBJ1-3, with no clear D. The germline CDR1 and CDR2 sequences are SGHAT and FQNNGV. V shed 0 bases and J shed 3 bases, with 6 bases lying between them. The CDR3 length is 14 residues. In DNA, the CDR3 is TGTGCCAGCAGCTTAGAGATCGGTGGAAACACCATATATTTT. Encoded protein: CASSLEIGGNTIYF.

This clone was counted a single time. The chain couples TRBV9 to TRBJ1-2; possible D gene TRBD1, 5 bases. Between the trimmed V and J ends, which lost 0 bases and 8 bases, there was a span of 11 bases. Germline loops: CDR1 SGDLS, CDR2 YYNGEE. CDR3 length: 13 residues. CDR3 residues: CASSVVDSRGYTF. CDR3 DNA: TGTGCCAGCAGCGTAGTTGACAGTAGGGGCTACACCTTC.

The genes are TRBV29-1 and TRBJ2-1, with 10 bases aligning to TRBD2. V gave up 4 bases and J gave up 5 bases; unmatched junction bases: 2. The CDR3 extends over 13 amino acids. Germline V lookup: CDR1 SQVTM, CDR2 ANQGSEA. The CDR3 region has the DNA TGCAGCGTTGGTACTAGCGGGAACAATGAGCAGTTCTTC. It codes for CSVGTSGNNEQFF.

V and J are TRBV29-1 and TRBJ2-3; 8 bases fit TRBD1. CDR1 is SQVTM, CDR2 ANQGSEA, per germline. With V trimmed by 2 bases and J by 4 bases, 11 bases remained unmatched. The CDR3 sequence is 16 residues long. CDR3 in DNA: TGCAGCGTTGAAAAGAGGGCAGGGGGCGCCGCAGATACGCAGTATTTT. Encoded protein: CSVEKRAGGAADTQYF.

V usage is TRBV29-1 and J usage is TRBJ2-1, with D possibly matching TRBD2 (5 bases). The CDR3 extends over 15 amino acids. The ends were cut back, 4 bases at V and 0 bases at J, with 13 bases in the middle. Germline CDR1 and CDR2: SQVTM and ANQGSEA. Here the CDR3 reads CSVVVSGSSYNEQFF. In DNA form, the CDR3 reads TGCAGCGTTGTTGTGAGCGGAAGCTCCTACAATGAGCAGTTCTTC.

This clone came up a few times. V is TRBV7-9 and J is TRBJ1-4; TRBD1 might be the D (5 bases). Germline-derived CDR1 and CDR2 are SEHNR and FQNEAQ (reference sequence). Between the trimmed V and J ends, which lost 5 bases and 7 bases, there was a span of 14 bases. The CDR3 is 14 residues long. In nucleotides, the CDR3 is TGTGCCAGCAGCCCCGGAGGGACGACTGAAAAACTGTTTTTT. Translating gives CASSPGGTTEKLFF.

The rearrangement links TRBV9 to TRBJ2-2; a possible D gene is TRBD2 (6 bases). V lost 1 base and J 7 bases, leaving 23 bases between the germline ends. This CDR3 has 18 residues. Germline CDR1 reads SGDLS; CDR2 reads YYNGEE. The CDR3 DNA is TGTGCCAGCAGCGTAACCCCTGGCGGGGCAGGGTCAGGCGGGGAGCTGTTTTTT. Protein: CASSVTPGGAGSGGELFF.

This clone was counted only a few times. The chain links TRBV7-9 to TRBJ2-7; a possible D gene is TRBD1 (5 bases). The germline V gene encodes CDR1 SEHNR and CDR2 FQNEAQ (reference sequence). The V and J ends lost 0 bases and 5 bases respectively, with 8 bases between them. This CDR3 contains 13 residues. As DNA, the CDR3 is TGTGCCAGCAGCTTAGCCCAGACAGACGAGCAGTACTTC. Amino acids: CASSLAQTDEQYF.

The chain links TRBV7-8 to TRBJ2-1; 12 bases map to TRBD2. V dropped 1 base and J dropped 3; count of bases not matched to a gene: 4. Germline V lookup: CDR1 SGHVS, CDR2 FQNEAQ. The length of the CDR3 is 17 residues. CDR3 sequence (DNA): TGTGCCAGCAGCTTAGGGCTAGCGGGGGGGGACTACAATGAGCAGTTCTTC. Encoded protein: CASSLGLAGGDYNEQFF.

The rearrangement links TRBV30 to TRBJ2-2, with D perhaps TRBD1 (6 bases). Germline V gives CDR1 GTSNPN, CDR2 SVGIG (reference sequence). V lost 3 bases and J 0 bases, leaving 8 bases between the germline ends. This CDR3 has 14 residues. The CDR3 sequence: CAWRTGANTGELFF. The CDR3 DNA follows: TGTGCCTGGAGGACAGGAGCGAACACCGGGGAGCTGTTTTTT.

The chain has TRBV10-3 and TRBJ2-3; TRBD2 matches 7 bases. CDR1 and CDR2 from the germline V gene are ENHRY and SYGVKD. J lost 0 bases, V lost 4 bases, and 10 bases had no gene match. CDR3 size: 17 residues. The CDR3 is CAISGLTGTTSTDTQYF. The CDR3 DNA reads TGTGCCATCAGTGGGCTGACCGGGACTACTAGCACAGATACGCAGTATTTT.

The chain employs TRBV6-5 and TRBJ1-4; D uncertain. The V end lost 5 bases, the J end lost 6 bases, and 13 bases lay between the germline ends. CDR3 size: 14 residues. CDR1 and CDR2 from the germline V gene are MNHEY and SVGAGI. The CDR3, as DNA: TGTGCCAGCAGTCTTGACGGAGAGGATGAAAAACTGTTTTTT. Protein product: CASSLDGEDEKLFF.

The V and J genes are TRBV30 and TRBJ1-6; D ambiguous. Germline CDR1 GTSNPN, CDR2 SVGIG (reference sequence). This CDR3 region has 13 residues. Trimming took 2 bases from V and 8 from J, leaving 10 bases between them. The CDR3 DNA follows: TGTGCCTGGAGTTCGGGTTACGATTCACCCCTCCACTTT. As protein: CAWSSGYDSPLHF.

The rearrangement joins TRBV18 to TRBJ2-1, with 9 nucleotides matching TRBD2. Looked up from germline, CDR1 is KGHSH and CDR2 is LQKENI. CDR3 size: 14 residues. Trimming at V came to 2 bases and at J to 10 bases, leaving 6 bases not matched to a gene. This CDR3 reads CASSPGGGAAEQFF. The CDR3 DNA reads TGTGCCAGCTCACCAGGCGGGGGGGCCGCCGAGCAGTTCTTC. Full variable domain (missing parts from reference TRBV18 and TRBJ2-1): NAGVMQNPRHLVRRRGQEARLRCSPMKGHSHVYWYRQLPEEGLKFMVYLQKENIIDESGMPKERFSAEFPKEGPSILRIQQVVRGDSAAYFCASSPGGGAAEQFFGPGTRLTVL.

CDR3 residues: CASSFGRDGRGGEKLFF. Written as DNA, the CDR3 is TGTGCCAGCAGCTTCGGCAGGGATGGCCGGGGGGGTGAAAAACTGTTTTTT. The chain employs TRBV7-6 and TRBJ1-4; weak D call: TRBD1 (5 bases). The CDR3 length is 17 residues. Per germline, CDR1 SGHVS and CDR2 FNYEAQ. V lost 3 bases to trimming and J lost 7 bases, with 21 bases between them.

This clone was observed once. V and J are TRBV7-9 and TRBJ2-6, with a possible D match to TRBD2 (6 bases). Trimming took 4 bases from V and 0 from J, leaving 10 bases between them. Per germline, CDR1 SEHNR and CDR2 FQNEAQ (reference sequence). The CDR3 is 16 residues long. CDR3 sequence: CASSSRGTSGANVLTF. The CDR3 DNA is TGTGCCAGCAGCTCGCGGGGTACCTCTGGGGCCAACGTCCTGACTTTC.

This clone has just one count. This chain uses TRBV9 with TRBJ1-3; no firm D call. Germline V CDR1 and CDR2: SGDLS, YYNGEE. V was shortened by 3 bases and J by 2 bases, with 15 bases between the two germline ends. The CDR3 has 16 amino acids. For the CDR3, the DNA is TGTGCCAGCAGCGGCCCCCACGAGGGTACTGGAAACACCATATATTTT. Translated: CASSGPHEGTGNTIYF.

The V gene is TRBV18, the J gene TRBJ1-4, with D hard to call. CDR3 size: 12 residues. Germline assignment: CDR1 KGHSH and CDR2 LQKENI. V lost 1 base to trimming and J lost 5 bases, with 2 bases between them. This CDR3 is CASSPLNEKLFF. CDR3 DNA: TGTGCCAGCTCACCACTAAATGAAAAACTGTTTTTT.

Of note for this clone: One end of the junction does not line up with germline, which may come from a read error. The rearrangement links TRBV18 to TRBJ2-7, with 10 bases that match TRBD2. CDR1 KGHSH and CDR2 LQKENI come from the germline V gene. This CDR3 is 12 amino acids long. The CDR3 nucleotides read TGTGCCAGCCGGGGTGTAGCGGGAGGAATGAACTTC. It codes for CASRGVAGGMNF. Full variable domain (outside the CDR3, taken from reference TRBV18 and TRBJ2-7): NAGVMQNPRHLVRRRGQEARLRCSPMKGHSHVYWYRQLPEEGLKFMVYLQKENIIDESGMPKERFSAEFPKEGPSILRIQQVVRGDSAAYFCASRGVAGGMNFGPGTRLTVT.

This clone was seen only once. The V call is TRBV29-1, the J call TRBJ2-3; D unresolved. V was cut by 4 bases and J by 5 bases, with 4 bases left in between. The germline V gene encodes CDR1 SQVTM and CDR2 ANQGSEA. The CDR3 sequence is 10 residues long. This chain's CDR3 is CSVVLDTQYF. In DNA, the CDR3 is TGCAGCGTTGTCCTAGATACGCAGTATTTT.

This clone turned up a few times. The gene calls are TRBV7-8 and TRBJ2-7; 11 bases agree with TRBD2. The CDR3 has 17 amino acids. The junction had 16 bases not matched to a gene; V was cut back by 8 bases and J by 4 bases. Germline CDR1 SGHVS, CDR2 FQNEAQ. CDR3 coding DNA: TGTGCCAGCCAGCCCGGGATCCGACTAGCGGGGTCTTACGAGCAGTACTTC. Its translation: CASQPGIRLAGSYEQYF. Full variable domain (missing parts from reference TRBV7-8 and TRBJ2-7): GAGVSQSPRYKVAKRGQDVALRCDPISGHVSLFWYQQALGQGPEFLTYFQNEAQLDKSGLPSDRFFAERPEGSVSTLKIQRTQQEDSAVYLCASQPGIRLAGSYEQYFGPGTRLTVT.

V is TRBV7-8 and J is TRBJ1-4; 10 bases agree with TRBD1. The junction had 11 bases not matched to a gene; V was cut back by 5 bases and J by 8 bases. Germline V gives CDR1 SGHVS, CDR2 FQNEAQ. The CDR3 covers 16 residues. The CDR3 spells CASSTLRQGAKEKLFF. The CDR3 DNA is TGTGCCAGCAGCACACTACGACAGGGGGCGAAGGAAAAACTGTTTTTT.